The source of this T cell receptor beta chain is a study of blood T cell repertoires in COVID-19. Across the whole study: The cDNA or gDNA used as material had been derived from T cells, B-cell-depleted T cells, or PBMCs.

Germline-derived CDR1 and CDR2 are SGHKS and YYEKEE (reference sequence). The CDR3 runs 13 residues. Trimming shortened V by 2 bases and J by 8 bases, and 13 bases separated the two germline ends. This clone was recorded only once. As processed by the authors: Estimation of nucleated cell counts was performed using reference gene primer amplification. Profiled with immunoSEQ multiplex PCR; TCRdb holds only in-frame clones, not every one. The DNA gave D and trimming, while V, J and clone size come from that table. Of 250,000 to 400,000 clones listed, around 88% are singletons. This sequence joins TRBV5-5 and TRBJ1-2, with a weak D call TRBD1 (6 bases). The TCR was taken from a woman aged 30 to 39 with COVID-19, enrolled during active disease. Material for sequencing was peripheral blood. CDR3 loop: CASSFRGGEGYTF. The DNA of the CDR3 is TGTGCCAGCAGCTTTAGAGGGGGAGAGGGCTACACCTTC.